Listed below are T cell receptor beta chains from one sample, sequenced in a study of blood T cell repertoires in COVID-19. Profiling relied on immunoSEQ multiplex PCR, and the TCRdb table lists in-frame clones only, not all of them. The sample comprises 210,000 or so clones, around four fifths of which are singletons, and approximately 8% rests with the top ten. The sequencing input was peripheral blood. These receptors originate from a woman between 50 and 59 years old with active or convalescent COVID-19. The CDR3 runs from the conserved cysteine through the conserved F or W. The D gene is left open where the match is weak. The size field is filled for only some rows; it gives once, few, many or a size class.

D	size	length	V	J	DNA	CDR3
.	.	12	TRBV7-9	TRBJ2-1	TGTGCCAGCAGCCTAAACTACAATGAGCAGTTCTTC	CASSLNYNEQFF
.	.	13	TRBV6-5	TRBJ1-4	TGTGCCAGCAGTCCGAGCCCGAAGGAAAAACTGTTTTTT	CASSPSPKEKLFF
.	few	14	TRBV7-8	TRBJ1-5	TGTGCCAGCAGCTTAGAGACAGGCAATCAGCCCCAGCATTTT	CASSLETGNQPQHF
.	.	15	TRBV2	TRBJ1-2	TGTGCCAGCAGTGGGGACACCCCAGGTAGCTATGGCTACACCTTC	CASSGDTPGSYGYTF
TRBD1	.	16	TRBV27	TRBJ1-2	TGTGCCAGCAGTCTACTCGGGACAGTGCCCCCAGAAGGCTACACCTTC	CASSLLGTVPPEGYTF
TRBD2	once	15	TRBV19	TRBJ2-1	TGTGCCTCGGCAGGCGGGGGACTAGATCGCGGCGAGCAGTTCTTC	CASAGGGLDRGEQFF
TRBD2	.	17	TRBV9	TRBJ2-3	TGTGCCAGCAGCGTAGGCCTAGCGGGAGGGGATCTAGATACGCAGTATTTT	CASSVGLAGGDLDTQYF
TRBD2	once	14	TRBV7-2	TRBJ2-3	TGTGCCAGCAGCTTAGGCGGGAGCGCAGATACGCAGTATTTT	CASSLGGSADTQYF
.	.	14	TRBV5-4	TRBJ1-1	TGTGCCAGCAGCCCGGGGGGGATTAACACTGAAGCTTTCTTT	CASSPGGINTEAFF
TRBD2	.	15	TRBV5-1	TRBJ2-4	TGCGCCAGCAGCTTGGGGGACTATCTGGGGAACATTCAGTACTTC	CASSLGDYLGNIQYF
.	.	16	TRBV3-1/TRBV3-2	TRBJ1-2	TGTGCCAGCAGCCAAGACTGGCAGGGCACTAACTATGGCTACACCTTC	CASSQDWQGTNYGYTF
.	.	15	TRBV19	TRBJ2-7	TGTGCCAGTAGTATAGTTCTAACAGCTTCCTACGAGCAGTACTTC	CASSIVLTASYEQYF
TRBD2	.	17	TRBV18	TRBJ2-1	TGTGCCAGCTCACCACCTCGACTAGCGGGGGGTAAGAATGAGCAGTTCTTC	CASSPPRLAGGKNEQFF
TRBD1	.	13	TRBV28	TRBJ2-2	TGTGCCAGCAAACGGACAGGGCCCACTTATCAGTTTTTT	CASKRTGPTYQFF
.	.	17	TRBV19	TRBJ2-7	TGTGCCAGTAGTATAGGCCATCTCGCAGCGCCGGGGAGGGAGCAGTACTTC	CASSIGHLAAPGREQYF
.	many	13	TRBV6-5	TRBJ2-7	TGTGCCAGCAGTTACTTTGGCCGGGACGAGCAGTACTTC	CASSYFGRDEQYF
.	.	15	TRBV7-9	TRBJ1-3	TGTGCCAGCAGCTCTAACAGAATCTCTGGAAACACCATATATTTT	CASSSNRISGNTIYF
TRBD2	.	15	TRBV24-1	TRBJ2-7	TGTGCCACCAGTGACCCGGGTCGGGGGGCCTACGAGCAGTACTTC	CATSDPGRGAYEQYF
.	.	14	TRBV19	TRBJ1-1	TGTGCCAGTAGTATTCGGGAGACGAACACTGAAGCTTTCTTT	CASSIRETNTEAFF
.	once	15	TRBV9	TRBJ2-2	TGTGCCAGCAGCGTAGACAGGGTAGGGACCGGGGAGCTGTTTTTT	CASSVDRVGTGELFF
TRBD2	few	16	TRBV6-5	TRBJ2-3	TGTGCCAGCAGTTACTCGGAGGCGGGGGGGCCGAATACGCAGTATTTT	CASSYSEAGGPNTQYF
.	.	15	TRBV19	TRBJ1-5	TGTGCCAGTAGTATATCAGGGGCTCGGAATCAGCCCCAGCATTTT	CASSISGARNQPQHF
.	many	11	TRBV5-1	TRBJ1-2	TGCGCCAGCACGCAGGGTCATGGCTACACCTTC	CASTQGHGYTF
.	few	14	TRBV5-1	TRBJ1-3	TGCGCCAGCAGTCCAGGGGCGACAGGAAACACCATATATTTT	CASSPGATGNTIYF
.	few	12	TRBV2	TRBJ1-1	TGTGCCAGCACCGCTATGAACACTGAAGCTTTCTTT	CASTAMNTEAFF
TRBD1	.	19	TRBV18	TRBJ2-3	TGTGCCAGCTCACCACCGATTATTCGTCCGGGACAGCTCACAGATACGCAGTATTTT	CASSPPIIRPGQLTDTQYF
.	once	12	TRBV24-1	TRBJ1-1	TGTGCCACCAGTGATGGAGGGGCTGAAGCTTTCTTT	CATSDGGAEAFF
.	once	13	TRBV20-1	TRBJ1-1	TGCAGTGCTAGTCCCCAGACGGGCACTGAAGCTTTCTTT	CSASPQTGTEAFF
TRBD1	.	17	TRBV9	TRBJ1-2	TGTGCCAGCAGCGCCGGGGACAGCCAAACGACTAACTATGGCTACACCTTC	CASSAGDSQTTNYGYTF
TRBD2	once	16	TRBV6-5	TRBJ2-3	TGTGCCAGCAGTTACTACCTCGGGGGGAGCACAGATACGCAGTATTTT	CASSYYLGGSTDTQYF
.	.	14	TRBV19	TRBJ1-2	TGTGCCAGTAAGAAGAATGGGAGATCGGATGGCTACACCTTC	CASKKNGRSDGYTF
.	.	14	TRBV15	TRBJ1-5	TGTGCCACCAGCAGAGGACAGGGCAATCAGCCCCAGCATTTT	CATSRGQGNQPQHF
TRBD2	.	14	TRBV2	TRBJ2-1	TGTGCCAGCAGTCCCCAACTAGCGGGAGGTGAGCAGTTCTTC	CASSPQLAGGEQFF